This T cell receptor (beta chain) appears in the sequencing data of a study of T cells in Graves' hyperthyroidism and ophthalmopathy. This clonotype was counted many times. V was pared by 2 bases and J by 6 bases, with 10 bases between. The germline gives CDR1 MGHDK, CDR2 SYGVNS. The CDR3 has 13 residues. From RNA transcripts, TCR beta CDR3 regions were amplified. An initial round of RT-PCR targeting the TCR CDR3 relied on the HTBI primer set. TCRdb itself ran the multiplex PCR reads through MiXCR, one entry per CDR3 protein. The table lists 360,000 or so distinct CDR3 sequences, about a sixth of them singletons.

This TCR came from a woman aged 40 to 49 with Graves' ophthalmopathy. The chain couples TRBV25-1 to TRBJ1-1; a possible D gene is TRBD1 (5 bases). The sample comprised blood. The CDR3 is CASSEGGGAEAFF. CDR3 sequence (DNA): TGTGCCAGCAGTGAAGGGGGTGGGGCTGAAGCTTTCTTT.